This record covers a single T cell receptor beta chain. Its target antigen remains unknown. No much larger clone exists at a distance of one base, and base qualities are not known. Trimming removed 5 bases from V and 1 base from J, leaving 17 bases between the germline ends. CDR1 is given as KGHSH and CDR2 as LQKENI, both from the germline V gene. From the cysteine through the phenylalanine, the CDR3 covers 16 amino acids. This entry keeps only the CDR3 DNA: 48 bases, framed from base 1. Taken with the paper, the label for time point translates to: baseline before first vaccination. Vaccinee samples were obtained from the UK trials COV001 and COV002, which included a single-blind randomized controlled phase 2/3 trial of AZD1222 (ChAdOx1 nCoV-19) in healthy adults. Trial participant PBMC samples were collected at day 0 and day 28 after the second dose for TCRbeta chain sequencing. These data belong to a study of T cell responses to AZD1222 COVID-19 vaccine (dated by TCRdb to the early 2020s). As for the study more broadly: AZD1222 recipients whose second dose came at about 4 weeks and those whose second dose came at about 12 weeks were combined into one group, since spike-specific TCR depth and breadth did not differ between the two schedules. A total of about 230 trial participants underwent TCR sequencing, of whom roughly 210 received two doses of AZD1222 and roughly 25 received two doses of the MenACWY control vaccine. Trial participants were enrolled by age into 18-55, 56-69 and 70-plus year subgroups, with approximately 150, 30 and 60 TCR-sequenced participants respectively. Broad study findings and their caveats: CD4 TCRs associated with the vaccine covered the entire spike protein, and the dominant responses were in regions 160-218 and 743-854. Conclusions about previously exposed vaccinees were limited because only a handful of AZD1222 recipients were SARS-CoV-2 seropositive at baseline. Reportedly, almost half of the unique spike-specific TCRs recognized epitopes lying outside the regions that are mutated in the B.1.351 and B.1.1.7 variants. In the small 56-69-year group, the increase in depth fell short of significance, most likely because of low power. Because no samples from the day 14 peak response were available, repertoires could be characterized only after the peak T cell response. Participants were mostly white British, with more females than males. The authors suggested clonal diversity may have been underestimated. A significant rise in spike-specific TCR breadth and depth was observed after two AZD1222 doses relative to day 0 and relative to MenACWY recipients.

The CDR3 regions of human TCRbeta chains were analyzed by immunosequencing. Per the source publication's procedure: TCRs in the repertoires were compared against a reference library of SARS-CoV-2-specific TCRs that had been generated with the MIRA antigen-specificity platform. Breadth was defined as the fraction of unique TCRs that were SARS-CoV-2-associated. Depth was defined as the fraction of total T cells that were SARS-CoV-2-associated. Using the MIRA data, each spike-specific TCR was assigned both to the spike region to which the TCR was reactive and to a CD4 or CD8 class. Log10-transformed breadth and depth values were compared by one-way ANOVA with Sidak's multiple comparisons tests. In TCRdb, the immuneACCESS table is reduced to in-frame sequences with V and J assigned. These tables do not hold every clone; where another copy was compared, an unresolved V gene accounts for under half, and the others remain unexplained. V and J calls and clone size come straight from that table; D and trimming were deduced from the DNA. This sample comprises 70,000 to 90,000 clones, around nine tenths of them detected only once. About 2.2% of the sample is taken by the ten largest.

The TCR originated in an adult in good health. Sequenced here: peripheral blood, sampled on day 0 of AZD1222 vaccination. This chain is built from TRBV18 and TRBJ1-2, with the D segment identity uncertain. CDR3 protein: CASSESDVSFNYGYTF. The nucleotide sequence reads TGTGCCAGCTCAGAGTCGGACGTTTCATTTAACTATGGCTACACCTTC.